The 22 T cell receptor beta chains presented below share a single source sample, sequenced in a study of blood T cell repertoires in COVID-19. The repertoire was sequenced with immunoSEQ multiplex PCR; TCRdb's copy has only in-frame clones and lacks some. This sample carries 300,000 to 400,000 clones, roughly 90% of them seen once, and the ten largest clones take approximately 4%. What was sequenced was peripheral blood. Receptors were obtained from a woman between 45 and 60 years old with active or convalescent COVID-19.

J is TRBJ1-1 and V is TRBV30; 12 bases are shared with TRBD1. The germline V gene encodes CDR1 GTSNPN and CDR2 SVGIG (reference sequence). The CDR3 is 13 residues long. V shed 5 bases, J shed 10 bases, and the junction held 8 bases outside the gene matches. CDR3 nucleotides: TGTGCCTGGGCCCGGGACAGGGGGCGGTCAGCTTTCTTT. Its translation is CAWARDRGRSAFF.

For the CDR3, the DNA is TGTGCCAGCAGCGTTGGACAGGTCTGGAATCAGCCCCAGCATTTT. Protein product: CASSVGQVWNQPQHF. V and J are TRBV7-9 and TRBJ1-5; 7 positions match TRBD1. This CDR3 contains 15 residues. The germline gives CDR1 SEHNR, CDR2 FQNEAQ (reference sequence). V was clipped by 5 bases and J by 4 bases; unmatched bases: 8.

The V gene is TRBV6-2 or TRBV6-3, the J gene TRBJ1-1; tentatively, D is TRBD1 (6 bases). Germline V gene sequence: CDR1 MNHEY, CDR2 SVGEGT. V was shortened by 0 bases and J by 12 bases, with 11 bases between the two germline ends. The CDR3 covers 12 residues. The CDR3 spells CASSYSGRGSFF. CDR3 in DNA: TGTGCCAGCAGTTACTCCGGCAGGGGATCTTTCTTT.

The chain couples TRBV28 to TRBJ1-3, with TRBD1 identical over 9 bases. The germline V gene has CDR1 MDHEN and CDR2 SYDVKM. This CDR3 comprises 14 residues. Trimming removed 8 bases from V and 3 bases from J; junction bases left unmatched: 5. The CDR3 sequence: CASEQGASGNTIYF. The CDR3, as DNA: TGTGCCAGCGAACAGGGGGCAAGTGGAAACACCATATATTTT. Based on the CDR3 plus reference TRBV28 and TRBJ1-3, the full variable domain is DVKVTQSSRYLVKRTGEKVFLECVQDMDHENMFWYRQDPGLGLRLIYFSYDVKMKEKGDIPEGYSVSREKKERFSLILESASTNQTSMYLCASEQGASGNTIYFGEGSWLTVV.

This rearrangement joins TRBV28 to TRBJ1-2, with TRBD1 as a possible D gene (6 bases). The CDR3 contains 13 residues. Looked up from germline, CDR1 is MDHEN and CDR2 is SYDVKM. Here the CDR3 DNA reads TGTGCAAGCGGTCTCCAAGGGGGGGTTGGCTACACCTTC. Residues: CASGLQGGVGYTF.

The rearrangement uses TRBV7-2 and TRBJ2-7, with 13 nucleotides matching TRBD2. The V gene end was trimmed by 5 bases and the J gene end by 4 bases; junction bases not matched to a gene: 5. The CDR3 is 15 residues long. Germline CDR1 SGHTA, CDR2 FQGNSA. CDR3 DNA sequence: TGTGCCAGCAGCGCCGGGACTAGCGGGGTATACGAGCAGTACTTC. This translates into CASSAGTSGVYEQYF.

The J gene is TRBJ2-1, the V gene TRBV5-1, with 14 bases aligning to TRBD2. The CDR3 consists of 18 residues. CDR1 is SGHRS, CDR2 YFSETQ, per germline. The ends lost 3 bases at V and 2 bases at J; junction bases unmatched: 7. CDR3 bases: TGCGCCAGCAGCTCAAGACTAGCGGGAGGGCCGACCTACAATGAGCAGTTCTTC. Translating gives CASSSRLAGGPTYNEQFF.

This chain uses TRBV7-9 with TRBJ1-2; D gene unclear. The V end was cut by 2 bases, the J end by 0 bases, with 13 bases between. Germline V CDR1 and CDR2: SEHNR, FQNEAQ (reference sequence). There are 16 residues in the CDR3. This chain's CDR3 is CASSLPRSGANYGYTF. In DNA, the CDR3 is TGTGCCAGCAGCTTACCGCGTTCCGGAGCTAACTATGGCTACACCTTC.

This clone was seen more than once but under ten times. The chain recombines TRBV11-2 with TRBJ2-5; D is possibly TRBD1 (5 bases). V lost 2 bases, J lost 4 bases, and 5 bases lay in between. The V gene's germline CDR1 is SGHAT and CDR2 FQNNGV. This CDR3 has 12 residues. The CDR3 DNA reads TGTGCCAGCAGCTTAAGGGGAGAGACCCAGTACTTC. Protein: CASSLRGETQYF. Complete variable domain (other parts from reference TRBV11-2 and TRBJ2-5): EAGVAQSPRYKIIEKRQSVAFWCNPISGHATLYWYQQILGQGPKLLIQFQNNGVVDDSQLPKDRFSAERLKGVDSTLKIQPAKLEDSAVYLCASSLRGETQYFGPGTRLLVL.

V and J are TRBV30 and TRBJ1-2; no firm D call. The CDR3 covers 14 residues. Germline values: CDR1 GTSNPN, CDR2 SVGIG (reference sequence). Trimming removed 1 base at V and 2 bases at J, with 11 bases between. CDR3 coding DNA: TGTGCCTGGAGTGGTCAGACAAGCAACTATGGCTACACCTTC. Translating gives CAWSGQTSNYGYTF.

This clone was seen once. The gene calls are TRBV9 and TRBJ2-1, with 7 bases matching TRBD2. Trimming took 0 bases from V and 3 from J; bases not matched to a gene: 12. The CDR3 is 18 amino acids. Germline V gene lookup returns CDR1 SGDLS and CDR2 YYNGEE. The CDR3 protein is CASSVVASGLAVYNEQFF. CDR3 sequence (DNA): TGTGCCAGCAGCGTAGTCGCATCGGGTCTAGCGGTCTACAATGAGCAGTTCTTC.

This rearrangement joins TRBV7-3 to TRBJ2-6; 9 bases match TRBD1. The CDR3 runs to 17 residues. Per germline, CDR1 SGHTA and CDR2 FQGTGA. The V gene end was trimmed by 6 bases and the J gene end by 0 bases; junction bases not matched to a gene: 6. DNA of the CDR3: TGTGCCAGCAGGTCGGGACAGGGTCGCTCTGGGGCCAACGTCCTGACTTTC. This codes for CASRSGQGRSGANVLTF. Looking up the rest from reference TRBV7-3 and TRBJ2-6 gives the full variable domain: GAGVSQTPSNKVTEKGKYVELRCDPISGHTALYWYRQSLGQGPEFLIYFQGTGAADDSGLPNDRFFAVRPEGSVSTLKIQRTERGDSAVYLCASRSGQGRSGANVLTFGAGSRLTVL.

The chain couples TRBV6-5 to TRBJ1-2; 8 nucleotides agree with TRBD1. Germline CDR1 reads MNHEY; CDR2 reads SVGAGI. The V gene end was trimmed by 0 bases and the J gene end by 8 bases; junction bases not matched to a gene: 8. The CDR3 totals 15 residues. Here the CDR3 reads CASSYSNRGLGGYTF. CDR3 nucleotides: TGTGCCAGCAGTTACTCAAACAGGGGGTTGGGGGGCTACACCTTC.

The V and J genes are TRBV14 and TRBJ2-1, with 10 bases that match TRBD1. J gave up 5 bases and V 1 base, and 11 bases lay outside the gene matches. Per germline, CDR1 SGHDN and CDR2 FVKESK. CDR3 length: 18 residues. CDR3 bases: TGTGCCAGCAGCCAAGTTCAACTGGGGGGACAGGGGAACAATGAGCAGTTCTTC. Residues: CASSQVQLGGQGNNEQFF.

The chain joins TRBV3-1 (or the pseudogene TRBV3-2) to TRBJ1-5, with 7 positions matching TRBD1. The CDR3 has 18 residues. The V segment lost 1 base and the J segment 2 bases; nucleotides outside the gene matches: 11. CDR1 LGHDT and CDR2 YNNKEL come from the germline V gene (reference sequence). CDR3 DNA sequence: TGTGCCAGCAGCCAAGGCTCCTCTACAGGGGTAGGCAATCAGCCCCAGCATTTT. Translation: CASSQGSSTGVGNQPQHF.

The V call is TRBV4-1, the J call TRBJ1-1; D gene uncertain. Trimming left V 0 bases short and J 0 bases short, with 11 bases between. The CDR3 is made up of 16 amino acids. Per germline, CDR1 MGHRA and CDR2 YSYEKL. In nucleotides, the CDR3 is TGCGCCAGCAGCCAAGATAGGCTTCTAGTGAACACTGAAGCTTTCTTT. Translated, it gives CASSQDRLLVNTEAFF.

The chain recombines TRBV6-1 with TRBJ1-3, with D tentatively TRBD1 (5 bases). This CDR3 spans 16 amino acids. V was shortened by 1 base and J by 0 bases, with 10 bases between the two germline ends. Germline V CDR1 and CDR2: MNHNS, SASEGT. CDR3 loop: CASSEVYTGSGNTIYF. The CDR3 DNA is TGTGCCAGCAGTGAAGTGTATACAGGCTCTGGAAACACCATATATTTT.

A single count supports this clone. This chain connects TRBV18 to TRBJ1-3, with 8 positions matching TRBD1. Germline CDR1 and CDR2: KGHSH and LQKENI. Trimming at V came to 1 base and at J to 4 bases, leaving 3 bases not matched to a gene. The CDR3 is 15 residues long. This CDR3 reads CASSPRTGTGNTIYF. The CDR3 DNA reads as TGTGCCAGCTCACCACGGACAGGGACGGGAAACACCATATATTTT.

The chain combines TRBV15 with TRBJ1-2; possibly TRBD1 for D (5 bases). The V end was cut by 0 bases, the J end by 8 bases, with 10 bases between. Germline CDR1 reads LNHNV; CDR2 reads YYDKDF (reference sequence). CDR3 length: 13 residues. This chain's CDR3 is CATSRDHNRGYTF. In nucleotides, the CDR3 is TGTGCCACCAGCAGAGATCACAACAGGGGCTACACCTTC.

This clone was recorded only once. V and J are TRBV5-1 and TRBJ1-5; TRBD1 matches at 9 bases. Per germline, CDR1 SGHRS and CDR2 YFSETQ. V shed 0 bases, J shed 4 bases, and the junction held 5 bases outside the gene matches. The CDR3 totals 16 residues. The CDR3 DNA reads as TGCGCCAGCAGCTTGGAAGCCGGGACAGGGAATCAGCCCCAGCATTTT. This gives the protein CASSLEAGTGNQPQHF.

The chain joins TRBV18 to TRBJ1-5, with TRBD1 matching over 7 bases. V lost 5 bases to trimming and J lost 4 bases; unmatched junction nucleotides: 2. Germline V gives CDR1 KGHSH, CDR2 LQKENI. This CDR3 contains 13 residues. DNA for the CDR3: TGTGCCAGCTCAGAGACAGGGAATCAGCCCCAGCATTTT. It is translated as CASSETGNQPQHF.

This clone has only a few counts. V usage is TRBV10-3 and J usage is TRBJ1-3; D is ambiguous. The CDR3 covers 15 residues. The germline CDR1 and CDR2 sequences are ENHRY and SYGVKD. With 1 base removed from V and 1 base from J, the gap between germline ends came to 8 bases. CDR3 sequence (DNA): TGTGCCATCAGTGAGTTATCCGGGTCTGGAAACACCATATATTTT. It specifies CAISELSGSGNTIYF.